A single sample gave rise to the 9 T cell receptor beta chains below, sequenced in a study of PD-L1 blockade in urothelial cancer. The sample's time point: pretreatment peripheral blood. Profiled with immunoSEQ multiplex PCR; TCRdb holds only in-frame clones, not every one. The sample lists about 95,000 clones, about nine tenths seen once, with approximately 2% in the top ten. The sample here was PBMCs, taken around atezolizumab (anti-PD-L1) treatment. The receptors originated from a man in his sixties with urothelial cancer.

J is TRBJ1-3 and V is TRBV11-3; 7 bases align to TRBD1. Per germline, CDR1 SGHNT and CDR2 YENEEA. V was clipped by 3 bases and J by 2 bases; unmatched bases: 4. The CDR3 is 15 residues long. CDR3 DNA sequence: TGTGCCAGCAGCTTCCCGAGGGGGCCTGGAAACACCATATATTTT. Its translation: CASSFPRGPGNTIYF.

This chain links TRBV19 with TRBJ1-1; 10 bases are a match to TRBD1. V shed 5 bases and J 11 bases; nucleotides not matched to a gene: 17. CDR1 and CDR2 (germline): LNHDA, SQIVND (reference sequence). The CDR3 sequence is 16 residues long. The CDR3 DNA follows: TGTGCCAGTAGTCCGGGGACAGGGGCCCGCCTCGACGGGGCTTTCTTT. Translating it yields CASSPGTGARLDGAFF.

The V gene is TRBV6-5, the J gene TRBJ2-2; perhaps TRBD1 as D (5 bases). Trimming took 6 bases from V and 1 from J, leaving 9 bases between them. From germline, CDR1 is MNHEY and CDR2 SVGAGI. This CDR3 is built from 14 residues. CDR3 DNA sequence: TGTGCCAGCAGGCAAACAGGGAACACCGGGGAGCTGTTTTTT. Its translation is CASRQTGNTGELFF.

The genes are TRBV6-9 and TRBJ2-5; D possibly corresponds to TRBD1 (6 bases). Germline CDR1 MNHGY, CDR2 SVAAGI. Trimming cost V 6 bases and J 2 bases, with 13 bases left between them. The CDR3 totals 14 residues. As DNA, the CDR3 is TGTGCCAGCAGCCCCCAGACAGGACAAGAGACCCAGTACTTC. Amino acid sequence: CASSPQTGQETQYF.

This chain connects TRBV2 to TRBJ2-5, with unresolved D. CDR1 and CDR2 (germline): SNHLY, FYNNEI. This CDR3 has 14 amino acids. The V end lost 2 bases, the J end lost 5 bases, and 12 bases lay between the germline ends. The CDR3 is CASSETRSVETQYF. The CDR3 DNA sequence: TGTGCCAGCAGTGAAACCCGTTCGGTGGAGACCCAGTACTTC.

The rearrangement uses TRBV6-1 and TRBJ2-3; 8 bases align to TRBD2. The germline CDR1 and CDR2 sequences are MNHNS and SASEGT. V was clipped by 8 bases and J by 4 bases; unmatched bases: 5. CDR3 length: 13 amino acids. DNA for the CDR3: TGTGCCAGCCTCCCGGGGGGGGCAGATACGCAGTATTTT. This gives the protein CASLPGGADTQYF.

The chain joins TRBV20-1 to TRBJ2-4, with D possibly TRBD2 on 5 matching bases. CDR3 size: 11 residues. With 4 bases removed from V and 15 bases from J, the gap between germline ends came to 16 bases. The germline V gene has CDR1 DFQATT and CDR2 SNEGSKA (reference sequence). The CDR3 DNA is TGCAGTGCTAAACTGGACTGGGGTGTGTACTTC. It translates to CSAKLDWGVYF.

This chain uses TRBV5-6 with TRBJ1-1; D is unclear. The germline CDR1 and CDR2 sequences are SGHDT and YYEEEE. V lost 3 bases and J 1 base, leaving 7 bases between the germline ends. The CDR3 length is 13 residues. The chain's CDR3 is CASSSYRNTEAFF. The CDR3, as DNA: TGTGCCAGCAGCTCTTACAGGAACACTGAAGCTTTCTTT.

This clone showed up just a few times. The V call is TRBV11-2, the J call TRBJ1-4; TRBD1 matches at 8 bases. Looked up from germline, CDR1 is SGHAT and CDR2 is FQNNGV. This CDR3 spans 13 amino acids. V shed 1 base, J shed 10 bases, and the junction held 2 bases outside the gene matches. CDR3 coding DNA: TGTGCCAGCAGCTTAGCCACAGGGGGAAAACTGTTTTTT. Translating it yields CASSLATGGKLFF.